A selection of T cell receptor beta chains follows, all from one sample in a study of blood T cell repertoires in COVID-19. Profiling relied on immunoSEQ multiplex PCR, and the TCRdb table lists in-frame clones only, not all of them. The sample records around 170,000 clones, roughly 90% being singletons. The specimen was peripheral blood. These receptors were obtained from a man aged 45-65 years with acute or convalescent COVID-19. Both conserved end residues are part of each CDR3. A D gene is named only where the DNA matches it firmly. Some rows mark clone size as missing; the rest say once, few, many or name a class of expanded clone.

-	-	TRBV7-9	TRBJ1-6	14	CASSLSPLNSPLHF	TGTGCCAGCAGCTTATCCCCCCTTAATTCACCCCTCCACTTT
-	TRBD1	TRBV18	TRBJ1-5	17	CASSQPGQGYSNQPQHF	TGTGCCAGCTCACAACCGGGACAGGGTTATAGCAATCAGCCCCAGCATTTT
-	TRBD1	TRBV6-5	TRBJ1-6	13	CASRYDRASPLHF	TGTGCCAGCAGATATGACAGGGCCTCACCCCTCCACTTT
-	-	TRBV30	TRBJ1-3	15	CAWSSGGASGNTIYF	TGTGCCTGGAGTTCGGGGGGGGCATCTGGAAACACCATATATTTT
-	TRBD1	TRBV18	TRBJ1-2	16	CASSPDRGPPVDGYTF	TGTGCCAGCTCACCCGACAGGGGGCCCCCCGTAGATGGCTACACCTTC
few	TRBD1	TRBV20-1	TRBJ1-5	14	CSATDRGTNQPQHF	TGCAGTGCTACTGACAGGGGGACCAATCAGCCCCAGCATTTT
-	-	TRBV6-5	TRBJ2-1	14	CASIELSSYNEQFF	TGTGCCAGCATCGAGCTTAGCTCCTACAATGAGCAGTTCTTC
-	TRBD1	TRBV4-2	TRBJ1-2	14	CASSPMEGARGYTF	TGTGCCAGCAGCCCGATGGAGGGGGCGCGTGGCTACACCTTC
-	-	TRBV7-2	TRBJ2-5	14	CASSFSTGRETQYF	TGTGCCAGCAGCTTCTCAACAGGGAGAGAGACCCAGTACTTC
few	-	TRBV19	TRBJ1-1	15	CASSIASLGGTEAFF	TGTGCCAGTAGTATTGCGTCTCTGGGGGGCACTGAAGCTTTCTTT
-	-	TRBV29-1	TRBJ1-4	15	CSVSATGGANEKLFF	TGCAGCGTGTCAGCTACCGGCGGGGCTAATGAAAAACTGTTTTTT